Following are 15 T cell receptor beta chains from one sample sequenced in a study of blood T cell repertoires in COVID-19. Produced via immunoSEQ multiplex PCR; TCRdb's table is partial and in-frame only. In the table there are fewer than 250,000 clones, just over 90% of which are singletons. Sequencing used peripheral blood. Receptors originate from a man aged 25-40 years with acute or convalescent COVID-19.

The sample holds one count of this clone. The J gene is TRBJ1-6, the V gene TRBV7-9; possible D gene TRBD1, 5 bases. Germline V gene sequence: CDR1 SEHNR, CDR2 FQNEAQ (reference sequence). V was shortened by 2 bases and J by 7 bases, with 12 bases between the two germline ends. The CDR3 consists of 15 residues. CDR3 sequence reads: CASSLQTGYNSPLHF. As DNA, the CDR3 is TGTGCCAGCAGCTTACAAACAGGTTACAATTCACCCCTCCACTTT.

The V and J genes are TRBV7-8 and TRBJ1-4; D is perhaps TRBD1 (5 bases). V was pared by 1 base and J by 10 bases, with 16 bases between. CDR1 and CDR2 from the germline V gene are SGHVS and FQNEAQ. This CDR3 has 15 residues. Here the CDR3 reads CASSLGGGGVGKLFF. The CDR3 coding sequence is TGTGCCAGCAGCTTAGGCGGTGGGGGGGTTGGAAAACTGTTTTTT. The full variable domain, its missing parts supplied by reference TRBV7-8 and TRBJ1-4, is GAGVSQSPRYKVAKRGQDVALRCDPISGHVSLFWYQQALGQGPEFLTYFQNEAQLDKSGLPSDRFFAERPEGSVSTLKIQRTQQEDSAVYLCASSLGGGGVGKLFFGSGTQLSVL.

V gene TRBV3-1 (or the pseudogene TRBV3-2) combines with J gene TRBJ2-7, with D perhaps matching TRBD1 (6 bases). V was shortened by 4 bases and J by 4 bases, with 17 bases between the two germline ends. CDR3 length: 15 amino acids. Per the germline V gene, CDR1 is LGHDT and CDR2 is YNNKEL (reference sequence). The CDR3 bases are TGTGCCAGCAGCCCGCGAGGACAGAAACTATACGAGCAGTACTTC. This gives the protein CASSPRGQKLYEQYF.

The CDR3 loop reads CASSLQKGPGLALAGELFF. CDR3 in DNA: TGTGCCAGCAGCTTGCAAAAAGGGCCGGGACTAGCCCTCGCCGGGGAGCTGTTTTTT. The V call is TRBV5-4, the J call TRBJ2-2; TRBD2 matches 9 bases. Germline loops: CDR1 SGHNT, CDR2 YYREEE (reference sequence). Trimming removed 1 base from V and 6 bases from J; junction bases left unmatched: 16. This CDR3 comprises 19 residues.

The V gene is TRBV28, the J gene TRBJ2-2, with unresolved D. The CDR3 is 16 residues long. Trimming removed 3 bases at V and 3 bases at J, with 14 bases between. In germline, CDR1 is MDHEN, CDR2 SYDVKM. The CDR3 spells CASSFYGDLYTGELFF. As DNA, the CDR3 is TGTGCCAGCAGTTTTTACGGAGATTTGTACACCGGGGAGCTGTTTTTT. The full variable domain, its missing parts supplied by reference TRBV28 and TRBJ2-2, is DVKVTQSSRYLVKRTGEKVFLECVQDMDHENMFWYRQDPGLGLRLIYFSYDVKMKEKGDIPEGYSVSREKKERFSLILESASTNQTSMYLCASSFYGDLYTGELFFGEGSRLTVL.

The CDR3 DNA reads as TGTGCCAGCAGTTGGTTTGTGGGGGGAGGATCCGGGGAGCTGTTTTTT. It translates to CASSWFVGGGSGELFF. The rearrangement uses TRBV27 and TRBJ2-2; D might be TRBD2 (6 bases). Trimming removed 4 bases at V and 6 bases at J, with 18 bases between. CDR1 is MNHEY and CDR2 is SMNVEV in the germline V gene (reference sequence). The CDR3 extends over 16 amino acids.

J is TRBJ1-6 and V is TRBV7-2, with unresolved D. The CDR3 length is 17 residues. V was clipped by 10 bases and J by 0 bases, with 19 bases between them. Per the germline V gene, CDR1 is SGHTA and CDR2 is FQGNSA. CDR3 amino acids: CATPKELRSSYNSPLHF. CDR3 bases: TGTGCCACCCCCAAGGAACTTAGGAGCTCCTATAATTCACCCCTCCACTTT.

The chain links TRBV3-1 (or the pseudogene TRBV3-2) to TRBJ1-4; 11 nucleotides align to TRBD1. J lost 7 bases, V lost 2 bases, and 12 bases had no gene match. Germline assignment: CDR1 LGHDT and CDR2 YNNKEL (reference sequence). CDR3 length: 18 amino acids. CDR3 sequence (DNA): TGTGCCAGCAGCCAACGCGGACAGGGGGCCATAACGGGTGAAAAACTGTTTTTT. This gives the protein CASSQRGQGAITGEKLFF.

The table lists this clone with a count of one. The rearrangement joins TRBV5-5 to TRBJ1-2, with 9 bases lining up with TRBD1. CDR1 and CDR2 (germline): SGHKS, YYEKEE (reference sequence). This CDR3 spans 14 amino acids. With V trimmed by 7 bases and J by 2 bases, 6 bases remained unmatched. Written as DNA, the CDR3 is TGTGCCAGCCACATTACAGGGGGCAACTATGGCTACACCTTC. Its protein is CASHITGGNYGYTF.

The J gene is TRBJ1-1, the V gene TRBV4-1; no reliable D call. Per the germline V gene, CDR1 is MGHRA and CDR2 is YSYEKL. V lost 0 bases to trimming and J lost 7 bases, with 18 bases between them. The CDR3 runs to 16 residues. CDR3 in DNA: TGCGCCAGCAGCCAAGATCATGCGAGGATTATTGGTGAAGCTTTCTTT. Its translation: CASSQDHARIIGEAFF.

The chain carries TRBV7-2 and TRBJ2-7; 8 bases map to TRBD1. CDR1 is SGHTA, CDR2 FQGNSA, per germline. The CDR3 extends over 15 amino acids. V was clipped by 1 base and J by 2 bases; unmatched bases: 4. CDR3 sequence (DNA): TGTGCCAGCAGCTTAGTAACAGGGGGTCCCTACGAGCAGTACTTC. This encodes CASSLVTGGPYEQYF.

The V and J genes are TRBV3-1 (or the pseudogene TRBV3-2) and TRBJ2-5; D uncertain. Trimming removed 2 bases from V and 6 bases from J, with 7 bases in between. The CDR3 is 12 amino acids. The germline gives CDR1 LGHDT, CDR2 YNNKEL (reference sequence). The CDR3 nucleotides read TGTGCCAGCAGCCAAACTCCGAAGACCCAGTACTTC. Translating gives CASSQTPKTQYF.

The gene calls are TRBV5-1 and TRBJ2-2, with 14 bases that match TRBD2. The CDR3 consists of 17 residues. V was pared by 4 bases and J by 4 bases, with 6 bases of the junction left unmatched. The germline gives CDR1 SGHRS, CDR2 YFSETQ. The CDR3 DNA reads TGCGCCAGCAGCCGCGGACTAGCGGGAGGTGGCACCGGGGAGCTGTTTTTT. This sequence encodes CASSRGLAGGGTGELFF.

The J gene is TRBJ2-4, the V gene TRBV28; weak D call: TRBD2 (6 bases). Germline V gene lookup returns CDR1 MDHEN and CDR2 SYDVKM. Trimming cost V 11 bases and J 5 bases, with 19 bases left between them. The CDR3 length is 14 residues. CDR3 DNA: TGTGCCTCCCGTGGGGGGTCGATGGAAAACATTCAGTACTTC. This gives the protein CASRGGSMENIQYF.

V and J are TRBV5-1 and TRBJ2-5; no clear D. CDR1 is SGHRS and CDR2 is YFSETQ in the germline V gene. Trimming stripped 6 bases from V and 4 bases from J, with 16 bases between. There are 14 residues in the CDR3. The CDR3 DNA reads TGCGCCAGCACCACTCTGGCTAGTGGAGAGACCCAGTACTTC. Protein sequence: CASTTLASGETQYF. Using reference TRBV5-1 and TRBJ2-5 for the parts outside the CDR3, the full variable domain is KAGVTQTPRYLIKTRGQQVTLSCSPISGHRSVSWYQQTPGQGLQFLFEYFSETQRNKGNFPGRFSGRQFSNSRSEMNVSTLELGDSALYLCASTTLASGETQYFGPGTRLLVL.